This T cell receptor (beta chain) was observed in a study of neurological immune-mediated disorders. Each CDR3 protein gets one entry after TCRdb re-called the 5' RACE reads with MiXCR. Of about 84,000 distinct CDR3 sequences in the sample, 10% were seen once. Stored at -80 C, 2 million PBMCs were the source of the unsorted libraries. This clonotype was observed at least ten times. This CDR3 has 13 residues. V dropped 6 bases and J dropped 2 bases, with 11 bases sitting between them. The germline gives CDR1 DFQATT, CDR2 SNEGSKA (reference sequence). The sequencing sample was made of PBMCs. This TCR was recovered from a man aged 40-49 years in good health. The chain has TRBV20-1 and TRBJ2-1; tentative D call: TRBD1 (6 bases). CDR3 sequence: CSARQAPYNEQFF. CDR3 coding DNA: TGCAGTGCCAGACAGGCCCCCTACAATGAGCAGTTCTTC.